These T cell receptor beta chains were read from a single sample in a study of blood T cells in healthy people across ages. TCRdb re-called the 5' RACE reads with MiXCR, one entry per CDR3 protein. The data contain 790,000 or so distinct CDR3 sequences, 35% to 50% of them singletons. Sequencing was done on a sample of blood. The receptors were gathered from a man at least 80 years old in good health. Both conserved end residues are part of each CDR3. The D gene is left open where the match is weak. Only part of the rows carry a size: once, few, many, or a class if the clone is expanded.

J | size | D | V | DNA | CDR3
TRBJ1-1 | - | - | TRBV14 | TGTGCCAGCAGCCGTAGTCGCGCTATGAACACTGAAGCTTTCTTT | CASSRSRAMNTEAFF
TRBJ2-7 | many | TRBD2 | TRBV12-3/TRBV12-4 | TGTGCCAGCACCGGGACTAGCGTTGCCTACGAGCAGTACTTC | CASTGTSVAYEQYF
TRBJ1-3 | - | - | TRBV12-3/TRBV12-4 | TGTGCCAGCAGACTTATGAGCTCTGGAAACACCATATATTTT | CASRLMSSGNTIYF
TRBJ2-2 | - | - | TRBV5-1 | TGCGCCAGCAGCGGGGGACAAACTACCGGGGAGCTGTTTTTT | CASSGGQTTGELFF
TRBJ1-3 | - | - | TRBV30 | TGTGCCTGGAACGGAGGGTACTCCGGAAACACCATATATTTT | CAWNGGYSGNTIYF
TRBJ2-3 | once | - | TRBV12-3/TRBV12-4 | TGTGCCAGCAGTCCTTCCGCCCTGGGCACAGATGTGCAGTATTTT | CASSPSALGTDVQYF
TRBJ2-1 | many | - | TRBV18 | TGTGCCAGCTCACAGGCAGATGAGCAGTTCTTC | CASSQADEQFF
TRBJ2-7 | few | - | TRBV20-1 | TGCAGTGCTAGACCCGGGGCGGCCTACGAGCAGTACTTC | CSARPGAAYEQYF
TRBJ2-7 | - | - | TRBV12-3/TRBV12-4 | TGTGCCAGCAGTTTCGGGGGAGGCGAGCAGTACTTC | CASSFGGGEQYF
TRBJ1-5 | - | - | TRBV2 | TGTGCCAGCAGTGAACTCGTTGGCGCCCATCAGCCCCAGCATTTT | CASSELVGAHQPQHF
TRBJ2-5 | - | - | TRBV10-3 | TGTGCCATCAGCATCGGACAGAGGCCGGAGACCCAGTACTTC | CAISIGQRPETQYF
TRBJ2-5 | - | TRBD2 | TRBV9 | TGTGCCAGCAGCGTAGCTCTAGCGGGAGATCAAGAGACCCAGTACTTC | CASSVALAGDQETQYF
TRBJ2-3 | few | - | TRBV29-1 | TGCAGCGTTGCCGCGGATAGCGATACGCAGTATTTT | CSVAADSDTQYF
TRBJ2-7 | - | TRBD2 | TRBV20-1 | TGCAGTGCTGCCACAGCGGGAGAAGACCACGAGCAGTACTTC | CSAATAGEDHEQYF
TRBJ2-1 | few | TRBD2 | TRBV7-2 | TGTGCCAGCAGCTTAGCTGTTAGCGGGGCCTACAATGAGCAGTTCTTC | CASSLAVSGAYNEQFF
TRBJ1-1 | - | - | TRBV5-5 | TGTGCCAGCAGTCCGCGGGACGGGAACACTGAAGCTTTCTTT | CASSPRDGNTEAFF
TRBJ2-3 | - | - | TRBV5-1 | TGCGCCAGCAGCCCCCGGGCAGAGTCCACAGATACGCAGTATTTT | CASSPRAESTDTQYF
TRBJ2-1 | - | - | TRBV7-2 | TGTGCCAGCGGGGGATGGTCCGCGGCCTCCTACAATGAGCAGTTCTTC | CASGGWSAASYNEQFF
TRBJ2-1 | many | - | TRBV20-1 | TGCAGTGCTAGAGGGGATAGCGGAGGCTACAATGAGCAGTTCTTC | CSARGDSGGYNEQFF
TRBJ2-1 | many | - | TRBV12-3/TRBV12-4 | TGTGCCAGCAGTACTCGGCGCCTAGGGGGGTTCAATGAGCAGTTCTTC | CASSTRRLGGFNEQFF
TRBJ2-1 | - | TRBD1 | TRBV19 | TGTGCCAGTAGTATAAGGGGGCTTTCGAGCTCCTACAATGAGCAGTTCTTC | CASSIRGLSSSYNEQFF
TRBJ2-5 | - | TRBD1 | TRBV6-4 | TGTGCCAGCAGTGAGGGGACAGGGCAAGAGACCCAGTACTTC | CASSEGTGQETQYF
TRBJ2-7 | - | TRBD2 | TRBV4-1 | TGCGCCAGCAGCCAAGGGGGGACTAGCGGGACGAGGGCACCTATGAGTGAGCAGTACTTC | CASSQGGTSGTRAPMSEQYF
TRBJ2-1 | many | TRBD1 | TRBV20-1 | TGCAGTGCTAGATCCCGACAGGGCTCCTACAATGAGCAGTTCTTC | CSARSRQGSYNEQFF
TRBJ1-2 | - | - | TRBV7-9 | TGTGCCAGCAGCCCAAATGGCTACACCTTC | CASSPNGYTF
TRBJ2-5 | few | - | TRBV30 | TGTGCCTGGAGACTACAAGAGACCCAGTACTTC | CAWRLQETQYF
TRBJ1-2 | - | - | TRBV3-1 | TGTGCCAGCAGCCAAGAACCGGGTAGCTATGGCTACACCTTC | CASSQEPGSYGYTF
TRBJ2-1 | once | TRBD2 | TRBV25-1 | TGTGCCAGCGGGCTAGCGGAGGATGAGCAGTTCTTC | CASGLAEDEQFF
TRBJ2-7 | - | - | TRBV2 | TGTGCCAGCAGTGCGGGCAAGGGTTCCTACGAGCAGTACTTC | CASSAGKGSYEQYF
TRBJ2-6 | - | - | TRBV25-1 | TGTGCCAGCAGTGATACGGACAGACCCCCGCTCTCTGGGGCCAACGTCCTGACTTTC | CASSDTDRPPLSGANVLTF
TRBJ1-6 | - | - | TRBV27 | TGTGCCAGCAGACTGGAGGGAGACTATAATTCACCCCTCCACTTT | CASRLEGDYNSPLHF
TRBJ2-1 | few | - | TRBV6-5 | TGTGCCAGCAGTTACGGAGCAGGGACATCATACAATGAGCAGTTCTTC | CASSYGAGTSYNEQFF
TRBJ2-5 | - | - | TRBV7-2 | TGTGCCAGCAGCTTTGCGGTGCGAGAGACCCAGTACTTC | CASSFAVRETQYF
TRBJ2-1 | few | - | TRBV6-2/TRBV6-3 | TGTGCCAGCAATACCTTTTACAATGAGCAGTTCTTC | CASNTFYNEQFF
TRBJ2-7 | - | TRBD1 | TRBV18 | TGTGCCAGCTCATCTGTACCCCCAGGGGGCGGGTTACCCGAGCAGTACTTC | CASSSVPPGGGLPEQYF
TRBJ2-1 | few | - | TRBV11-3 | TGTGCCAGCAGCCTACGGGAAGCCTACAATGAGCAGTTCTTC | CASSLREAYNEQFF
TRBJ2-1 | - | - | TRBV5-1 | TGCGCCAGCAGCTTGGCTAGCGATGCCTACAATGAGCAGTTCTTC | CASSLASDAYNEQFF
TRBJ2-4 | few | TRBD2 | TRBV12-3/TRBV12-4 | TGTGCCAGCAGTTTGGGCAGACGTCTAGCGGTAGCCAAAAACATTCAGTACTTC | CASSLGRRLAVAKNIQYF
TRBJ2-3 | few | TRBD2 | TRBV7-9 | TGTGCCAGCAGTCCGGGACTAGCGGGTGCATTCACAGATACGCAGTATTTT | CASSPGLAGAFTDTQYF
TRBJ2-6 | - | - | TRBV5-1 | TGCGCCAGCAGCTTGGGTCCGGTACGGGGTGTGGCCAACGTCCTGACTTTC | CASSLGPVRGVANVLTF
TRBJ2-3 | - | - | TRBV7-9 | TGTGCCAGCAGCTTAAGAAGGGGTGTCTCTAGCACAGATACGCAGTATTTT | CASSLRRGVSSTDTQYF
TRBJ1-2 | few | - | TRBV29-1 | TGCAGCGTTGAGGTTACATCGTCTGGGGGCTACACCTTC | CSVEVTSSGGYTF
TRBJ2-7 | few | TRBD2 | TRBV13 | TGTGCCAGCAGCCAAAAACTAGCGGGAGAAACAAATGAGCAGTACTTC | CASSQKLAGETNEQYF
TRBJ1-4 | - | TRBD1 | TRBV20-1 | TGCAGTGCTCGTTCCCGACAGGGTGGGGATGAAAAACTGTTTTTT | CSARSRQGGDEKLFF
TRBJ2-3 | - | - | TRBV7-2 | TGTGCCAGCAGCTTAGTCTGGCGGCGGGACACAGATACGCAGTATTTT | CASSLVWRRDTDTQYF
TRBJ2-7 | few | - | TRBV9 | TGTGCCAGCAGCGTAGACCCCAGCGGCGAGCAGTACTTC | CASSVDPSGEQYF
TRBJ1-4 | - | - | TRBV5-1 | TGCGCCAGCAGCTTGGGGGCCATCAATCTAGATGAAAAACTGTTTTTT | CASSLGAINLDEKLFF
TRBJ2-5 | few | TRBD1 | TRBV15 | TGTGCCACCAGCAGTAACAGGGGGCAAGAGACCCAGTACTTC | CATSSNRGQETQYF
TRBJ2-3 | - | TRBD2 | TRBV5-6 | TGTGCCAGCAGCCTGAGAGGGCGCGGGAGGGCCGGTACGCAGTATTTT | CASSLRGRGRAGTQYF
TRBJ2-5 | - | - | TRBV6-2/TRBV6-3 | TGTGTCAGCAGTTCTCCCGGCGGAGTGTTGGAGACCCAGTACTTC | CVSSSPGGVLETQYF
TRBJ2-7 | many | - | TRBV5-1 | TGCGCCAGCAGCTCCCTGGGGGCCCACGAGCAGTACTTC | CASSSLGAHEQYF
TRBJ2-3 | few | - | TRBV9 | TGTGCCAGCAGCGTAGAGGCGGGACCTAGCACAGATACGCAGTATTTT | CASSVEAGPSTDTQYF
TRBJ2-2 | - | - | TRBV7-6 | TGTGCCAGCAGCTCGTGGGGCTTGGTCGGGGAGCTGTTTTTT | CASSSWGLVGELFF
TRBJ2-1 | - | TRBD2 | TRBV5-4 | TGTGTCAGCAGCGTAGAAAGCGGGAGGGCCTTAGGGGAGCAGTTCTTC | CVSSVESGRALGEQFF
TRBJ2-7 | few | - | TRBV12-3/TRBV12-4 | TGTGCCAGCAGGTCCACAGGGAGCTCCTACGAGCAGTACTTC | CASRSTGSSYEQYF
TRBJ2-5 | - | TRBD2 | TRBV28 | TGTGCCAGCACCCTAGGGAGAGCTAGCGGAGAGATACAAGAGACCCAGTACTTC | CASTLGRASGEIQETQYF
TRBJ2-3 | - | - | TRBV7-2 | TGTGCCAGCAGCCTGCTCACCTCAATTGGGGGGACAGATACGCAGTATTTT | CASSLLTSIGGTDTQYF